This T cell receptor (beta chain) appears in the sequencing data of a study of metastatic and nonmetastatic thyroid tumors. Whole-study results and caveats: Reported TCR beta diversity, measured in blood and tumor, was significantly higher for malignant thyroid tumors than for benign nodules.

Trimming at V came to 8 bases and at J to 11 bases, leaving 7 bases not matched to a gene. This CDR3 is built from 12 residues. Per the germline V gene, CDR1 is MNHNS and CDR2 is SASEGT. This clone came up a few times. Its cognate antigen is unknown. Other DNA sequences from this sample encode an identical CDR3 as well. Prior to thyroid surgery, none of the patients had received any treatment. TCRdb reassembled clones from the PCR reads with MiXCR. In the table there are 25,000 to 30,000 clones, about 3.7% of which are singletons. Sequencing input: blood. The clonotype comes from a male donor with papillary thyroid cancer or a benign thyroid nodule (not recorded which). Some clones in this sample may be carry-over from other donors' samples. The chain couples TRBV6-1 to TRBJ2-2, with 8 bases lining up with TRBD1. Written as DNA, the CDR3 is TGTGCCAGCGACAGGGGTACTGGCGAGCTGTTTTTT. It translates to CASDRGTGELFF.